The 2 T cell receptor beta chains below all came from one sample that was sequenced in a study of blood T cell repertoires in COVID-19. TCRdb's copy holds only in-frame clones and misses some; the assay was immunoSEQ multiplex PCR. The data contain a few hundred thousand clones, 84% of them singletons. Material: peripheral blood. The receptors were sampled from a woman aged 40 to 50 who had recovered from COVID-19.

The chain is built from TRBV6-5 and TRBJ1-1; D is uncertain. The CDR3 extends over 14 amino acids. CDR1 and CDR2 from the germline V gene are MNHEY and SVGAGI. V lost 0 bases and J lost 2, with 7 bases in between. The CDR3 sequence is CASSYSYSNTEAFF. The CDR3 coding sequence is TGTGCCAGCAGTTACTCATACAGTAACACTGAAGCTTTCTTT.

DNA of the CDR3: TGTGCCAGCAGCCAATTTCCTCAAGAGACCCAGTACTTC. Translation: CASSQFPQETQYF. This sequence joins TRBV14 and TRBJ2-5; no clear D. The CDR3 consists of 13 residues. The germline V gene has CDR1 SGHDN and CDR2 FVKESK. Trimming took 2 bases from V and 2 from J, leaving 6 bases between them.